This record looks at one T cell receptor beta chain sequence and its context. No antigen is known for it. This entry is derived from a study of Tregs in tolerant kidney transplant recipients. At the level of the study: CD4+CD25+CD127- cells came from approximately three-day belatacept mixed lymphocyte reactions, some with approximately 5-day graft donor restimulation. Recipient cells were told from donor cells by antibody staining.

The data were produced by immunoSEQ multiplex PCR, yet TCRdb's version contains in-frame clones alone and is incomplete. The sample gives around 31,000 clones, about four fifths of which show up once; about 2.3% is in the top ten. V lost 10 bases to trimming and J lost 0 bases; unmatched junction nucleotides: 23. Germline V gene sequence: CDR1 SGHVS, CDR2 FQNEAQ. The CDR3 has 20 residues. Overall study findings and caveats: Tregs expanded with activated donor B cells seemed most donor-specific. Few patients were studied, so findings need validation in larger groups.

The clonotype originates from a human donor in good health. The sequenced sample was Tregs from blood cultured with allogeneic cells. This chain connects TRBV7-8 to TRBJ1-3; 8 nucleotides agree with TRBD1. CDR3 sequence reads: CATRQSEWGRGLFSGNTIYF. Here the CDR3 DNA reads TGTGCCACTAGGCAGTCAGAGTGGGGCAGGGGGCTCTTCTCTGGAAACACCATATATTTT.